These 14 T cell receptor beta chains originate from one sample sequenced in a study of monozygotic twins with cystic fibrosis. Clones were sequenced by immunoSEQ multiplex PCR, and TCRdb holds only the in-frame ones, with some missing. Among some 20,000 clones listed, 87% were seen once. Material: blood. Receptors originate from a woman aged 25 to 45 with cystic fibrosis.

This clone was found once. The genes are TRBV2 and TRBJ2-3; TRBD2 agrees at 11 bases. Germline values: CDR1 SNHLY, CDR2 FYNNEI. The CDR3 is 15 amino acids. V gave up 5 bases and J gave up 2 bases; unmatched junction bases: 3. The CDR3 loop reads CASSPTSGDTDTQYF. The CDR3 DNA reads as TGTGCCAGCAGTCCGACTAGCGGGGACACAGATACGCAGTATTTT.

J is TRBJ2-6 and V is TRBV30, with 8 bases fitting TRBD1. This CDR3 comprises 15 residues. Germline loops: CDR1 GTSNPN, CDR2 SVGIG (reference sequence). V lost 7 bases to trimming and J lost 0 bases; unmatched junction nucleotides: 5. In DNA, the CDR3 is TGTGCCTCGGACAGGGACCCCTCTGGGGCCAACGTCCTGACTTTC. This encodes CASDRDPSGANVLTF.

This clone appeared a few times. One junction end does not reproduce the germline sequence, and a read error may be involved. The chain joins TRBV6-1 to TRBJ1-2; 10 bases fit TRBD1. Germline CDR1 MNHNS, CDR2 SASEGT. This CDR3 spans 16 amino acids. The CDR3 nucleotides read TGTGCCAGCAGTCAAGCCGGGACAGGGGAATTTAATGGCTACACCTTC. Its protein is CASSQAGTGEFNGYTF.

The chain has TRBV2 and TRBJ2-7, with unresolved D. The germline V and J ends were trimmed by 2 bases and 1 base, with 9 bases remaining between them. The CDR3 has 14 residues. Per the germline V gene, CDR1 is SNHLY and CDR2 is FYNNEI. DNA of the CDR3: TGTGCCAGCAGTGAAACGCGTGAATCCTACGAGCAGTACTTC. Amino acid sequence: CASSETRESYEQYF.

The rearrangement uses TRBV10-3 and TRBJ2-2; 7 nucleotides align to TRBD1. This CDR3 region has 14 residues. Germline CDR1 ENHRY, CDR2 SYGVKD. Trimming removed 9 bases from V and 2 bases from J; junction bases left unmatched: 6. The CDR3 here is CAMAGTVNTGELFF. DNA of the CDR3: TGTGCCATGGCCGGGACAGTAAACACCGGGGAGCTGTTTTTT.

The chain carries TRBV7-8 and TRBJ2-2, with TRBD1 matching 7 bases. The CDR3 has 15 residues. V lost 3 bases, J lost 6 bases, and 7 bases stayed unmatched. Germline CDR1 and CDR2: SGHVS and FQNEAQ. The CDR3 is CASSLVEGAPGELFF. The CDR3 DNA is TGTGCCAGCAGCTTGGTTGAGGGGGCCCCCGGGGAGCTGTTTTTT.

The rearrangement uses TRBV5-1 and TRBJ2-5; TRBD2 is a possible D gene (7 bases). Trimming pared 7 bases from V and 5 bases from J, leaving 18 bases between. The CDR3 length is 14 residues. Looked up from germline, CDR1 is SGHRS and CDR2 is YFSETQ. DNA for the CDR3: TGCGCCAGCCGACAGATGGGGGGGCCGGAGACCCAGTACTTC. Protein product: CASRQMGGPETQYF.

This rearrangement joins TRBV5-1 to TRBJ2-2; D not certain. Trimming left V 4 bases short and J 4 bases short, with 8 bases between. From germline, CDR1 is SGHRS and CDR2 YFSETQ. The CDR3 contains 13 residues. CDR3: CASSPPATGELFF. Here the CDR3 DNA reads TGCGCCAGCAGCCCTCCGGCCACCGGGGAGCTGTTTTTT.

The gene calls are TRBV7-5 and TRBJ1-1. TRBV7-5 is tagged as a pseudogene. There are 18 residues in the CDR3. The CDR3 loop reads CVRSFVPGTGNMNTEAFF. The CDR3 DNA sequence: TGTGTCAGAAGCTTTGTCCCCGGGACGGGAAACATGAACACTGAAGCTTTCTTT.

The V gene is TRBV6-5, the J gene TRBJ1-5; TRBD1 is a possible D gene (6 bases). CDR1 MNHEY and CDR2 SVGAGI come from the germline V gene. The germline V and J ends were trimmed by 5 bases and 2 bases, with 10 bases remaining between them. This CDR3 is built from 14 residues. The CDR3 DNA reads TGTGCCAGCAGTAACAGGGACGGCAATCAGCCCCAGCATTTT. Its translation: CASSNRDGNQPQHF.

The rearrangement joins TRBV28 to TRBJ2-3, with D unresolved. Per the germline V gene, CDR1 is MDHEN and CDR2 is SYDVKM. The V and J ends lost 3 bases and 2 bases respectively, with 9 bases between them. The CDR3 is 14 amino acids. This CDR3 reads CASSFSAHTDTQYF. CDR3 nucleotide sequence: TGTGCCAGCAGTTTCTCCGCCCACACAGATACGCAGTATTTT. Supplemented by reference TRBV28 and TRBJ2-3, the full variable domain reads DVKVTQSSRYLVKRTGEKVFLECVQDMDHENMFWYRQDPGLGLRLIYFSYDVKMKEKGDIPEGYSVSREKKERFSLILESASTNQTSMYLCASSFSAHTDTQYFGPGTRLTVL.

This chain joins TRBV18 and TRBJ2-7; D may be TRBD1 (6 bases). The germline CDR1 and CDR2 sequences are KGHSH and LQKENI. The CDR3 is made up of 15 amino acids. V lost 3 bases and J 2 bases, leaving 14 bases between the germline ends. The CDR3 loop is CASSPGRQGPYEQYF. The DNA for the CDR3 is TGTGCCAGCTCACCCGGACGGCAGGGGCCCTACGAGCAGTACTTC.

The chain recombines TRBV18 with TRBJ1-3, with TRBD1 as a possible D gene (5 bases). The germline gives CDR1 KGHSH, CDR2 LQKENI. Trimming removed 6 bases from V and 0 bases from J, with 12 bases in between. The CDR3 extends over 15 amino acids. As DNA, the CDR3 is TGTGCCAGCTCTCGGGACGTAACCTCTGGAAACACCATATATTTT. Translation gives CASSRDVTSGNTIYF. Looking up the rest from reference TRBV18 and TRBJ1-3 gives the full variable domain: NAGVMQNPRHLVRRRGQEARLRCSPMKGHSHVYWYRQLPEEGLKFMVYLQKENIIDESGMPKERFSAEFPKEGPSILRIQQVVRGDSAAYFCASSRDVTSGNTIYFGEGSWLTVV.

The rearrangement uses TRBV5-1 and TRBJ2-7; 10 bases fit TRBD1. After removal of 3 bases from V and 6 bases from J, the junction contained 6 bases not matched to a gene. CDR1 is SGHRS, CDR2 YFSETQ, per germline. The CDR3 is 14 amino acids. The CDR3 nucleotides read TGCGCCAGCAGCTGGGGGACAGGGGTGGGCGAGCAGTACTTC. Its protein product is CASSWGTGVGEQYF.